The clone carrying this TCR beta chain has more than one count but fewer than ten. The sample is drawn from a study of blood T cell repertoires in COVID-19. Study summary: Researchers got acute and convalescent COVID-19 samples from the United States, Italy and Spain. PBMCs, B-cell-depleted T cells, or T cells provided the cDNA or gDNA that made up the material.

The V gene's germline CDR1 is SGHTA and CDR2 FQGTGA. V lost 5 bases to trimming and J lost 2 bases; unmatched junction nucleotides: 6. This CDR3 comprises 14 residues. Profiling relied on immunoSEQ multiplex PCR, and the TCRdb table lists in-frame clones only, not all of them. In the table there are 75,000 or so clones, less than 85% of which are singletons. V gene TRBV7-3 combines with J gene TRBJ2-7; 7 bases map to TRBD1. Sequenced: peripheral blood. The source of this sequence is a woman over 75 with acute or convalescent COVID-19. CDR3 nucleotides: TGTGCCAGCAGCCCCCAACAGGGGCCCTACGAGCAGTACTTC. Translating gives CASSPQQGPYEQYF.